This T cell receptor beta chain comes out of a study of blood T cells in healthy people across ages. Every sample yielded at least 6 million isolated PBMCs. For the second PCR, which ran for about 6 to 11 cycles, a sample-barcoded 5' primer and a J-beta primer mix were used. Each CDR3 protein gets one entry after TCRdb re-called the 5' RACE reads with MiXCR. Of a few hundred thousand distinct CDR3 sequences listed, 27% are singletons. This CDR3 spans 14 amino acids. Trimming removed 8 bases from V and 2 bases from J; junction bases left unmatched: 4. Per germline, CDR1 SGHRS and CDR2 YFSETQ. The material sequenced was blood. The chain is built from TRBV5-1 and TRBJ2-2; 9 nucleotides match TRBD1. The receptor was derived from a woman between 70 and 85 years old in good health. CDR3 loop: CASTGGINTGELFF. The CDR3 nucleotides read TGCGCCAGTACAGGGGGCATCAACACCGGGGAGCTGTTTTTT.